The source of this T cell receptor beta chain is a study of cytomegalovirus exposure and HLA in healthy donors. Whole-study findings and limits: A later analysis reportedly found fewer N-insertions in an Asian-associated ancestry cluster than the approximately 670-donor mean.

This clone was seen more than once but under ten times. Its antigen is unknown. PCR employed 60 Vbeta and 13 Jbeta primers. Data came from immunoSEQ multiplex PCR; TCRdb stores just in-frame clones and leaves some out. Of some 150,000 clones listed, 75% to 90% are singletons. Germline V CDR1 and CDR2: SGHTA, FQGNSA. The V end lost 3 bases, the J end lost 1 base, and 9 bases lay between the germline ends. CDR3 size: 14 residues. The receptor's source is a woman aged 45 to 65 in good health and CMV-seropositive. This chain uses TRBV7-2 with TRBJ1-1; D is ambiguous. Sequencing was carried out using PBMCs. CDR3 amino acids: CASSFRNRNTEAFF. The DNA of the CDR3 is TGTGCCAGCAGCTTTCGGAACAGGAACACTGAAGCTTTCTTT.